A selection of T cell receptor beta chains follows, all from one sample in a study of CD8 T cells in Susac syndrome. One entry per CDR3 protein, called by TCRdb with MiXCR from the immunoSEQ multiplex PCR reads. The data hold some 200,000 distinct CDR3 sequences, with 92% observed a single time. The specimen sequenced was CD8+ T cells from PBMCs. The receptors come from a human donor with multiple sclerosis. Both conserved end residues are part of each CDR3. A D gene is named only where the DNA matches it firmly. Clone size is stated in some rows and not others, as once, few, many or a class when expanded.

D	size	V	J	DNA	CDR3
TRBD1	NA	TRBV20-1	TRBJ2-7	TGCAGTGCTTCCGGGACAGAGTCCTACGAGCAGTACTTC	CSASGTESYEQYF
NA	NA	TRBV5-4	TRBJ2-2	TGTGCCAGCAGCACCCCGGGATCAGGCACGCCCGGGGAGCTGTTTTTT	CASSTPGSGTPGELFF
NA	NA	TRBV12-3/TRBV12-4	TRBJ2-1	TGTGCCAGCAGTTTAGCCCAGCCCTCGCTAAATCAGGATGAGCAGTTCTTC	CASSLAQPSLNQDEQFF
NA	NA	TRBV20-1	TRBJ1-5	TGCAGTGCTAGAGGGGACCGAACCAGACCGAACAATCAGCCCCAGCATTTT	CSARGDRTRPNNQPQHF
NA	NA	TRBV7-8	TRBJ1-4	TGTGCCAGCAGCTTAGATTCTGGGGGCAGGGAAAAACTGTTTTTT	CASSLDSGGREKLFF
TRBD1	NA	TRBV14	TRBJ2-7	TGTGCCAGCAGCCAAGCGACAGGGGATACCTACGAGCAGTACTTC	CASSQATGDTYEQYF
TRBD2	NA	TRBV7-9	TRBJ2-1	TGTGCCAGCAGCCCAAGTCAGACTAGCGGGGTCTACAATGAGCAGTTCTTC	CASSPSQTSGVYNEQFF
NA	NA	TRBV7-9	TRBJ2-7	TGTGCCAGCAGCCCGGGCTTCGAGCAGTACTTC	CASSPGFEQYF
NA	NA	TRBV2	TRBJ2-5	TGTGCCAGCAGTGAGTCTCGGGGGGCGTATCAAGAGACCCAGTACTTC	CASSESRGAYQETQYF
NA	NA	TRBV28	TRBJ2-3	TGTGCCAGCAGTTTCGTCGCGGGGACAGATACGCAGTATTTT	CASSFVAGTDTQYF
NA	NA	TRBV6-5	TRBJ1-2	TGTGCCAGCACTCGACAAGGGGGGAGAAGGGGCTACACCTTC	CASTRQGGRRGYTF
NA	NA	TRBV3-1	TRBJ2-1	TGTGCCAGCAGCCAAGATCCCCGGGTGGGCGCTAGCAATGAGCAGTTCTTC	CASSQDPRVGASNEQFF
NA	NA	TRBV12-3/TRBV12-4	TRBJ2-7	TGTGCCAGCAGTCTAGCCTCTTCCCCTTACGAGCAGTACTTC	CASSLASSPYEQYF
NA	NA	TRBV12-3/TRBV12-4	TRBJ2-3	TGTGCCAGCAGTTTAGCCGAGGGGAGCACAGATACGCAGTATTTT	CASSLAEGSTDTQYF
TRBD1	NA	TRBV5-1	TRBJ1-2	TGCGCCAGCAGCTTGGTGGGGGACAGTCTTACCTCCTATGGCTACACCTTC	CASSLVGDSLTSYGYTF
TRBD1	NA	TRBV28	TRBJ2-5	TGTGCCAGCAGCGTACCCGGGACAGGGTTACAAGAGACCCAGTACTTC	CASSVPGTGLQETQYF
NA	once	TRBV6-4	TRBJ2-4	TGTGCCAGCACCACGCGAGGAGGGGGGGAAAACATTCAGTACTTC	CASTTRGGGENIQYF
TRBD1	NA	TRBV2	TRBJ2-5	TGTGCCAGCAGTGAGTTTCCGGGACAGGGAAGCCAAGAGACCCAGTACTTC	CASSEFPGQGSQETQYF
NA	NA	TRBV11-2	TRBJ2-3	TGTGCCAGCAGCTCTTCTGGAGCGGCCACAGATACGCAGTATTTT	CASSSSGAATDTQYF
TRBD2	NA	TRBV5-4	TRBJ2-2	TGTGCCAGCAGCTCCGTAGCGGGGGAGAACACCGGGGAGCTGTTTTTT	CASSSVAGENTGELFF
TRBD2	NA	TRBV6-1	TRBJ2-7	TGTGCCAGCAGTGAAATGGAGACTAGCGGATTCTACGAGCAGTACTTC	CASSEMETSGFYEQYF
TRBD1	NA	TRBV6-1	TRBJ1-2	TGTGCCAGCAGTGAACGGGACAGGGTTTTCTATGGCTACACCTTC	CASSERDRVFYGYTF
NA	once	TRBV5-1	TRBJ1-6	TGCGCCAGCAGCTTGGAGGCCAATTCACCCCTCCACTTT	CASSLEANSPLHF
NA	NA	TRBV6-5	TRBJ1-1	TGTGCCAGCAGCCCCCCGGGGCTCACTGAAGCTTTCTTT	CASSPPGLTEAFF
NA	NA	TRBV6-5	TRBJ1-2	TGTGCCAGCAACTCTTCCCTCGAGGACGGCTACACCTTC	CASNSSLEDGYTF
NA	NA	TRBV9	TRBJ2-2	TGTGCCAGCAGCGGGACGACACCGCCGAACACCGGGGAGCTGTTTTTT	CASSGTTPPNTGELFF
TRBD1	NA	TRBV15	TRBJ1-5	TGTGCCACCAGCAGTGACAGGGGAGGCAATCAGCCCCAGCATTTT	CATSSDRGGNQPQHF
TRBD2	NA	TRBV7-9	TRBJ2-3	TGTGCCAGCAGCCCAAGGGAGCGGGAGCTTGTGGATACGCAGTATTTT	CASSPRERELVDTQYF
NA	NA	TRBV15	TRBJ2-7	TGTGCCACCAGCCCGGGACGGTCCTACGAGCAGTACTTC	CATSPGRSYEQYF
NA	NA	TRBV7-2	TRBJ1-6	TGTGCCAGCCTGACAGTCGGGGCCCTCCACTTT	CASLTVGALHF
NA	NA	TRBV5-1	TRBJ1-2	TGCGCCAGCAGCCCCAGGGATGGGGGCGCCGACTATGGCTACACCTTC	CASSPRDGGADYGYTF
NA	few	TRBV6-6	TRBJ2-7	TGTGCCAGCAGTTACTCGCGGTACGAGCAGTACTTC	CASSYSRYEQYF
NA	NA	TRBV30	TRBJ2-3	TGTGCCTGGAGTGTACTATTGCGGGCAGATACGCAGTATTTT	CAWSVLLRADTQYF
NA	NA	TRBV30	TRBJ2-6	TGTGCCTGGAGTGCGCAGGCTGGGGCCAACGTCCTGACTTTC	CAWSAQAGANVLTF
NA	few	TRBV19	TRBJ1-1	TGTGCCAGTAGTATAGATGGGAACACTGAAGCTTTCTTT	CASSIDGNTEAFF
TRBD1	NA	TRBV19	TRBJ1-5	TGTGCCAGTAGTACGGGACAGAGCAATCAGCCCCAGCATTTT	CASSTGQSNQPQHF
NA	NA	TRBV27	TRBJ2-1	TGTGCCAGCAGTTCTGGAACCCCCGGTGAGCAGTTCTTC	CASSSGTPGEQFF
TRBD2	NA	TRBV4-1	TRBJ2-1	TGCGCCAGCAGCGGACTAGCGGGGTTCTACAATGAGCAGTTCTTC	CASSGLAGFYNEQFF
TRBD2	NA	TRBV30	TRBJ2-1	TGTGCCTGGAGGCAGGGACTAGGGATTTACAATGAGCAGTTCTTC	CAWRQGLGIYNEQFF
NA	NA	TRBV7-9	TRBJ2-1	TGTGCCAGCTTGTTGGGATCCCACAATGAGCAGTTCTTC	CASLLGSHNEQFF
NA	NA	TRBV29-1	TRBJ2-3	TGCAGCGTCCCGGGGGATACGCAGTATTTT	CSVPGDTQYF
TRBD1	NA	TRBV29-1	TRBJ1-4	TGCAGCGGATTGGACAGGAGCGGTGAAAAACTGTTTTTT	CSGLDRSGEKLFF
NA	once	TRBV7-8	TRBJ2-7	TGTGCCAGCAGCTTAGCGTTAAACGAGCAGTACTTC	CASSLALNEQYF
NA	few	TRBV19	TRBJ1-1	TGTGCCAGTAGTCTAACACCGAACACTGAAGCTTTCTTT	CASSLTPNTEAFF
NA	NA	TRBV28	TRBJ1-1	TGTGCCAGCAGCAAAAAACCAGCCATGAACACTGAAGCTTTCTTT	CASSKKPAMNTEAFF
TRBD2	NA	TRBV9	TRBJ2-5	TGTGCCAGCAGCGTAGGTATACTAGCGGGGGCCCAAGAGACCCAGTACTTC	CASSVGILAGAQETQYF
TRBD2	NA	TRBV2	TRBJ2-1	TGTGCCAGCAGGTCTAGCGGGGGGGCAAATGAGCAGTTCTTC	CASRSSGGANEQFF
NA	NA	TRBV3-1	TRBJ2-5	TGTGCCAGCAGCCAAGAGGCGCTCCAAGAGACCCAGTACTTC	CASSQEALQETQYF
NA	NA	TRBV7-9	TRBJ1-1	TGTGCCAGCCCGGGAGACAGAGGAAACACTGAAGCTTTCTTT	CASPGDRGNTEAFF
TRBD2	NA	TRBV2	TRBJ2-1	TGTGCCAGCAGTGAAGGTGTAGCGGGGGGCTACAATGAGCAGTTCTTC	CASSEGVAGGYNEQFF
NA	NA	TRBV29-1	TRBJ2-5	TGCAGCGGACTTCAGACAGAGACCCAGTACTTC	CSGLQTETQYF
TRBD2	once	TRBV20-1	TRBJ2-5	TGCAGTGCCAGATCCGGACTAGCCTCCCAAGAGACCCAGTACTTC	CSARSGLASQETQYF
NA	NA	TRBV19	TRBJ2-1	TGTGCCAGTAGTATCTTGCTAGTCCCCATCAATGAGCAGTTCTTC	CASSILLVPINEQFF
NA	NA	TRBV13	TRBJ1-1	TGTGCCAGCAGCGTTACTATAGGGACATCTGGGACTGAAGTTTTCTTT	CASSVTIGTSGTEVFF
NA	NA	TRBV7-9	TRBJ2-6	TGTGCCAGCACCTGGGACAATTTTCCTGGGGCCAACGTCCTGACTTTC	CASTWDNFPGANVLTF
TRBD2	NA	TRBV5-6	TRBJ2-7	TGTGCCAGCAGCTGGGGACTAGCTGGGTACGAGCAGTACTTC	CASSWGLAGYEQYF
NA	NA	TRBV27	TRBJ2-5	TGTGCCAGCAGTTCCCCTAGTAAATCCGTGTCGGAAGAGACCCAGTACTTC	CASSSPSKSVSEETQYF